The 25 T cell receptor beta chains reported below all come from one sample, sequenced in a study of T cells in Graves' hyperthyroidism and ophthalmopathy. TCR beta CDR3 region amplification was performed from RNA transcripts. HTBI primers were used for first-round RT-PCR of the TCR CDR3. Using its own MiXCR run on the multiplex PCR reads, TCRdb lists one record per CDR3 protein. The sample lists almost 600,000 distinct CDR3 sequences, over 11% occurring once. The sequenced sample consisted of blood. These receptors all stem from a woman under 40 with Graves' hyperthyroidism that later progressed to Graves' ophthalmopathy.

This clonotype was seen many times. The chain has TRBV2 and TRBJ1-5, with D possibly being TRBD1 (6 bases). CDR3 length: 13 residues. From germline, CDR1 is SNHLY and CDR2 FYNNEI. The V and J ends lost 6 bases and 5 bases respectively, with 11 bases between them. The CDR3 sequence: CASSKDSYQPQHF. In nucleotides, the CDR3 is TGTGCCAGCAGCAAGGACAGTTATCAGCCCCAGCATTTT.

This clonotype occurred many times. The V gene is TRBV20-1, the J gene TRBJ2-1; the D is unclear. The CDR3 loop spans 12 amino acids. Germline V gene sequence: CDR1 DFQATT, CDR2 SNEGSKA (reference sequence). V was cut by 0 bases and J by 6 bases, with 6 bases left in between. The CDR3 here is CSARDPSNEQFF. Here the CDR3 DNA reads TGCAGTGCTAGAGATCCAAGCAATGAGCAGTTCTTC.

This clonotype was recorded at least ten times. The rearrangement joins TRBV11-2 to TRBJ2-1, with 9 bases identical to TRBD2. The germline CDR1 and CDR2 sequences are SGHAT and FQNNGV. Trimming removed 3 bases from V and 8 bases from J; junction bases left unmatched: 5. CDR3 size: 14 residues. The CDR3 DNA follows: TGTGCCAGCAGCTTCGGCGGGAGGGGATATGAGCAGTTCTTC. Encoded protein: CASSFGGRGYEQFF.

This clonotype was recorded many times. This chain connects TRBV6-2 or TRBV6-3 to TRBJ1-2, with D maybe TRBD1 (6 bases). V was shortened by 2 bases and J by 6 bases, with 19 bases between the two germline ends. The CDR3 is 16 residues long. Germline CDR1 is MNHEY and CDR2 is SVGEGT. The CDR3 loop is CASSYIGVAGDDGYTF. The CDR3 DNA sequence: TGTGCCAGCAGTTACATAGGAGTGGCAGGGGATGATGGCTACACCTTC.

The gene calls are TRBV19 and TRBJ2-7; D may correspond to TRBD1 or TRBD2 (5 bases each). CDR1 and CDR2 from the germline V gene are LNHDA and SQIVND (reference sequence). Trimming stripped 10 bases from V and 7 bases from J, with 14 bases between. The CDR3 is 11 residues long. The CDR3 sequence: CATRSGREQYF. In nucleotides, the CDR3 is TGTGCCACCAGGTCGGGACGGGAGCAGTACTTC. The full variable domain, rest sourced from reference TRBV19 and TRBJ2-7, is DGGITQSPKYLFRKEGQNVTLSCEQNLNHDAMYWYRQDPGQGLRLIYYSQIVNDFQKGDIAEGYSVSREKKESFPLTVTSAQKNPTAFYLCATRSGREQYFGPGTRLTVT.

This clonotype appeared many times. This chain connects TRBV11-3 to TRBJ2-2; TRBD2 matches 8 bases. The CDR3 has 16 amino acids. The germline CDR1 and CDR2 sequences are SGHNT and YENEEA. The trim removed 4 bases at V and 5 bases at J, leaving 9 bases unmatched. The CDR3: CASSYGGRRVTGELFF. CDR3 DNA sequence: TGTGCCAGCAGCTATGGCGGGAGGAGGGTAACCGGGGAGCTGTTTTTT.

This clonotype has ten or more counts. This chain connects TRBV4-2 to TRBJ1-6; 7 bases align to TRBD1. J was trimmed by 7 bases and V by 5 bases; bases with no gene match: 8. The germline CDR1 and CDR2 sequences are LGHNA and YNFKEQ. The CDR3 runs 15 residues. The CDR3 DNA reads TGTGCCAGCAGCTCCTCCGGGACAGAGAATTCACCCCTCCACTTT. Its translation is CASSSSGTENSPLHF.

V is TRBV6-2 or TRBV6-3 and J is TRBJ2-2; weak D call: TRBD2 (6 bases). With 4 bases removed from V and 0 bases from J, the gap between germline ends came to 9 bases. CDR1 MNHEY and CDR2 SVGEGT come from the germline V gene. The CDR3 runs to 15 residues. The chain's CDR3 is CASSWSSANTGELFF. CDR3 sequence (DNA): TGTGCCAGCAGTTGGTCTAGCGCGAACACCGGGGAGCTGTTTTTT.

The CDR3 spells CASSEVQGYEQYF. The CDR3 DNA reads as TGCGCCAGCAGTGAGGTTCAGGGCTACGAGCAGTACTTC. This chain connects TRBV10-1 to TRBJ2-7; tentative D call: TRBD1 (5 bases). This CDR3 comprises 13 residues. The germline gives CDR1 WNHNN, CDR2 SYGVQD (reference sequence). Trimming stripped 2 bases from V and 3 bases from J, with 8 bases between.

This clonotype was detected many times. The chain joins TRBV18 to TRBJ2-3, with 9 bases identical to TRBD2. The germline V gene encodes CDR1 KGHSH and CDR2 LQKENI. With V trimmed by 6 bases and J by 0 bases, 1 base remained unmatched. CDR3 size: 14 residues. CDR3 in amino acids: CASSAGGSTDTQYF. The DNA for the CDR3 is TGTGCCAGCTCTGCGGGAGGGAGCACAGATACGCAGTATTTT. Full variable domain (remainder filled in from reference TRBV18 and TRBJ2-3): NAGVMQNPRHLVRRRGQEARLRCSPMKGHSHVYWYRQLPEEGLKFMVYLQKENIIDESGMPKERFSAEFPKEGPSILRIQQVVRGDSAAYFCASSAGGSTDTQYFGPGTRLTVL.

The sample holds many counts of this clonotype. The rearrangement joins TRBV30 to TRBJ1-2; D not resolved. CDR1 and CDR2 from the germline V gene are GTSNPN and SVGIG (reference sequence). This CDR3 is built from 16 residues. Trimming stripped 5 bases from V and 4 bases from J, with 23 bases between. In nucleotides, the CDR3 is TGTGCCTGGCGGCAGCGCCCCGGCGGCGCGGGCTATGGCTACACCTTC. Its translation: CAWRQRPGGAGYGYTF.

The chain combines TRBV9 with TRBJ2-1, with TRBD2 matching 7 bases. Germline CDR1 reads SGDLS; CDR2 reads YYNGEE. The CDR3 runs to 15 residues. The junction had 8 bases not matched to a gene; V was cut back by 2 bases and J by 6 bases. CDR3 coding DNA: TGTGCCAGCAGCGTCGACGGGAGGCCAGGCAATGAGCAGTTCTTC. Translated: CASSVDGRPGNEQFF.

V usage is TRBV29-1 and J usage is TRBJ2-7; D is unclear. This CDR3 spans 12 amino acids. Trimming removed 5 bases at V and 2 bases at J, with 10 bases between. Looked up from germline, CDR1 is SQVTM and CDR2 is ANQGSEA. Here the CDR3 DNA reads TGCAGCGTTCCAGGCTCGCCCTACGAGCAGTACTTC. Translating it yields CSVPGSPYEQYF.

With regard to this clonotype: Just one base apart from a much larger clone, this may be a read error. The chain has TRBV3-1 and TRBJ1-1; 7 positions match TRBD1. Germline CDR1 reads LGHDT; CDR2 reads YNNKEL (reference sequence). The trim removed 2 bases at V and 5 bases at J, leaving 5 bases unmatched. This CDR3 has 14 residues. This chain's CDR3 is CASSQQGGDTEAFF. As DNA, the CDR3 is TGTGCCAGCAGCCAACAGGGGGGTGATACTGAAGCTTTCTTT. Full variable domain (missing parts from reference TRBV3-1 and TRBJ1-1): DTAVSQTPKYLVTQMGNDKSIKCEQNLGHDTMYWYKQDSKKFLKIMFSYNNKELIINETVPNRFSPKSPDKAHLNLHINSLELGDSAVYFCASSQQGGDTEAFFGQGTRLTVV.

This clonotype has just a few counts. The gene calls are TRBV6-1 and TRBJ2-7; the D is unclear. The ends were cut back, 4 bases at V and 0 bases at J, with 13 bases in the middle. CDR1 MNHNS and CDR2 SASEGT come from the germline V gene. The CDR3 spans 15 residues. The CDR3 loop reads CASSVDPLSSYEQYF. The CDR3 DNA reads TGTGCCAGCAGTGTAGACCCGTTGAGCTCCTACGAGCAGTACTTC.

J is TRBJ2-1 and V is TRBV20-1; TRBD2 agrees at 11 bases. The V gene end was trimmed by 0 bases and the J gene end by 13 bases; junction bases not matched to a gene: 8. This CDR3 is built from 14 residues. Per germline, CDR1 DFQATT and CDR2 SNEGSKA (reference sequence). The CDR3 here is CSARDLAGGRAQFF. CDR3 DNA sequence: TGCAGTGCTAGAGATCTAGCGGGAGGTAGGGCCCAGTTCTTC.

This clonotype was counted at least ten times. The V call is TRBV20-1, the J call TRBJ2-1; the match to TRBD1 covers 7 bases. The CDR3 has 17 residues. CDR1 and CDR2 (germline): DFQATT, SNEGSKA (reference sequence). J gave up 4 bases and V 0 bases, and 12 bases lay outside the gene matches. This CDR3 reads CSARDVGGTVAYNEQFF. Written as DNA, the CDR3 is TGCAGTGCTAGAGATGTGGGTGGGACAGTCGCTTACAATGAGCAGTTCTTC.

This clonotype was counted ten times or more. The V call is TRBV10-3, the J call TRBJ1-5, with D possibly matching TRBD1 (5 bases). Germline assignment: CDR1 ENHRY and CDR2 SYGVKD. The CDR3 is made up of 14 amino acids. The V gene lost 10 bases and the J gene lost 2 bases, with 15 bases spanning the gap. This CDR3 is CATGPGGGNQPQHF. For the CDR3, the DNA is TGTGCCACCGGCCCCGGGGGGGGCAATCAGCCCCAGCATTTT.

This clonotype was seen repeatedly, ten times or more. The chain couples TRBV20-1 to TRBJ2-7; 12 positions match TRBD2. Germline lookup yields CDR1 DFQATT and CDR2 SNEGSKA (reference sequence). V lost 5 bases to trimming and J lost 0 bases; unmatched junction nucleotides: 2. This CDR3 region has 14 residues. The CDR3 sequence is CSAPTSGGSYEQYF. The CDR3 DNA sequence: TGCAGTGCTCCGACTAGCGGGGGCTCCTACGAGCAGTACTTC.

This clonotype occurred many times. This chain uses TRBV30 with TRBJ1-1; D may be TRBD1 (6 bases). Germline V gene lookup returns CDR1 GTSNPN and CDR2 SVGIG (reference sequence). The CDR3 is 12 residues long. V dropped 5 bases and J dropped 9 bases, with 16 bases sitting between them. The CDR3 sequence is CAWDGGPGQAFF. In DNA form, the CDR3 reads TGTGCCTGGGATGGGGGGCCCGGTCAAGCTTTCTTT.

This clonotype was detected ten times or more. The chain links TRBV12-3 or TRBV12-4 to TRBJ2-1; 7 positions match TRBD2. V dropped 10 bases and J dropped 0; count of bases not matched to a gene: 9. The CDR3 has 15 amino acids. CDR3 protein: CATSRGDSSYNEQFF. The CDR3 DNA reads TGTGCCACCTCTCGGGGGGATAGCTCCTACAATGAGCAGTTCTTC.

This clonotype was counted only a few times. The chain is built from TRBV28 and TRBJ2-3, with 13 nucleotides matching TRBD2. This CDR3 is built from 14 residues. CDR1 is MDHEN, CDR2 SYDVKM, per germline. V gave up 4 bases and J gave up 8 bases; unmatched junction bases: 3. The DNA of the CDR3 is TGTGCCAGCAGTTGGGGACTAGCGGGAAGTACGCAGTATTTT. The encoded protein is CASSWGLAGSTQYF.

The chain couples TRBV9 to TRBJ1-6, with D perhaps TRBD1 (5 bases). Per germline, CDR1 SGDLS and CDR2 YYNGEE. The CDR3 extends over 11 amino acids. V lost 4 bases and J lost 13, with 9 bases in between. CDR3 sequence reads: CASSRGGPLHF. The CDR3 DNA sequence: TGTGCCAGCAGCCGGGGGGGTCCCCTCCACTTT.

CDR3 sequence (DNA): TGTGCCTGGAATAGGGGAGCGGATACCGGGGAGCTGTTTTTT. It is translated as CAWNRGADTGELFF. V and J are TRBV30 and TRBJ2-2, with D perhaps TRBD1 or TRBD2 (5 bases each). The germline V gene has CDR1 GTSNPN and CDR2 SVGIG (reference sequence). Trimming removed 4 bases at V and 5 bases at J, with 14 bases between. The CDR3 is 14 amino acids. The whole variable domain, filled in from reference TRBV30 and TRBJ2-2, reads SQTIHQWPATLVQPVGSPLSLECTVEGTSNPNLYWYRQAAGRGLQLLFYSVGIGQISSEVPQNLSASRPQDRQFILSSKKLLLSDSGFYLCAWNRGADTGELFFGEGSRLTVL.

This clonotype was counted ten times or more. The V and J genes are TRBV29-1 and TRBJ1-4, with 7 bases fitting TRBD1. The CDR3 has 14 amino acids. V was pared by 5 bases and J by 8 bases, with 11 bases of the junction left unmatched. CDR1 and CDR2 (germline): SQVTM, ANQGSEA. In DNA, the CDR3 is TGCAGCGTTCTGGAACAGGGGCTGGGCGAAAAACTGTTTTTT. Amino acids: CSVLEQGLGEKLFF.